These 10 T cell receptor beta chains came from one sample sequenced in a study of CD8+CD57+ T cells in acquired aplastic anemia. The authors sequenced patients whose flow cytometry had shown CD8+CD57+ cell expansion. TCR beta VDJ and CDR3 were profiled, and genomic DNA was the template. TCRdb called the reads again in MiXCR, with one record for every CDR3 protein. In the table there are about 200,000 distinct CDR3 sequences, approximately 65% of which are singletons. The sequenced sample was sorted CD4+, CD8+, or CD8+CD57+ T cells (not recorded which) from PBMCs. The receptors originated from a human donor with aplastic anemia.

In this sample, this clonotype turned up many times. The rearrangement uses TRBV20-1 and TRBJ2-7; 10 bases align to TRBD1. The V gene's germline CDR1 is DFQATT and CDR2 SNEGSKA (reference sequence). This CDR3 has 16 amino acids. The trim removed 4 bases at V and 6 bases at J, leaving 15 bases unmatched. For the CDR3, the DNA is TGCAGTGCTAAGGCTCTAGGACAGGGGGTTTTTGCCGAGCAGTACTTC. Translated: CSAKALGQGVFAEQYF.

CDR3 residues: CSAGQGSNTEAFF. The CDR3, as DNA: TGCAGTGCTGGACAGGGGTCGAACACTGAAGCTTTCTTT. This rearrangement joins TRBV20-1 to TRBJ1-1; 9 positions agree with TRBD1. CDR1 and CDR2 (germline): DFQATT, SNEGSKA (reference sequence). The CDR3 is made up of 13 amino acids. Losses at the gene ends were 5 bases for V and 1 base for J; bases not matched to a gene: 2.

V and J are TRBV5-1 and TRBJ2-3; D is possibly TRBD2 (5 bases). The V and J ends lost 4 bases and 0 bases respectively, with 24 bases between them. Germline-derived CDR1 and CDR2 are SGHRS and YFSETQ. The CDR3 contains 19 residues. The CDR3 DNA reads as TGCGCCAGCAGCCTCGGACCCGCTGGAGGCGCAACCAGCACAGATACGCAGTATTTT. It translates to CASSLGPAGGATSTDTQYF.

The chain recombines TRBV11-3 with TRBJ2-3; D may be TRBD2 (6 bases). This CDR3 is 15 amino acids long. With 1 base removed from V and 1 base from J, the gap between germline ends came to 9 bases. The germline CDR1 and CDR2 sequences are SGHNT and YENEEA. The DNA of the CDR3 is TGTGCCAGCAGCTTAGTTACGGGAGGCACAGATACGCAGTATTTT. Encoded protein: CASSLVTGGTDTQYF.

CDR3 nucleotide sequence: TGTGCCAGGACCGGGGGCCACGTCGAGCAGTACTTC. Its translation: CARTGGHVEQYF. V is TRBV25-1 and J is TRBJ2-7, with D possibly called TRBD1 or TRBD2 (6 bases each). The V and J ends lost 9 bases and 6 bases respectively, with 15 bases between them. CDR3 length: 12 amino acids. Per germline, CDR1 MGHDK and CDR2 SYGVNS.

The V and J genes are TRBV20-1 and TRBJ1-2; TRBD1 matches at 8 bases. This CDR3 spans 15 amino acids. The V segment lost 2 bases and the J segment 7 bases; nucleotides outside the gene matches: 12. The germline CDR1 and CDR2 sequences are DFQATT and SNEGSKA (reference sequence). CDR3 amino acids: CSARPGQEGSRGYTF. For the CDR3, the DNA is TGCAGTGCTAGACCGGGACAGGAAGGATCGCGTGGCTACACCTTC.

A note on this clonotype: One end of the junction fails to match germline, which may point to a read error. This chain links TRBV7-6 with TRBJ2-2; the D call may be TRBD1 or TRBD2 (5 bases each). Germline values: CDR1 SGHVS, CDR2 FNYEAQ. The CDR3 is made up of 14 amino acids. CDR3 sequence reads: CASSLKGLVGEQFF. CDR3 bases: TGTGCCAGCAGCCTGAAGGGGCTTGTCGGGGAGCAGTTTTTT.

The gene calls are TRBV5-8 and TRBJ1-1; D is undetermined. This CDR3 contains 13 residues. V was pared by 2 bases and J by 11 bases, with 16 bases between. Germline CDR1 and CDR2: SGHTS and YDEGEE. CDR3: CASSLTNARRAFF. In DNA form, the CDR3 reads TGTGCCAGCAGCTTAACAAACGCCAGACGGGCTTTCTTT.

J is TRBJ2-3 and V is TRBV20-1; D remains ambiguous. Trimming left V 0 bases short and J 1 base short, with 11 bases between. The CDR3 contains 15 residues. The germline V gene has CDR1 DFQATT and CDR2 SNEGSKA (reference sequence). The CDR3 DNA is TGCAGTGCTAGAGATGGGAACTTGGGCACAGATACGCAGTATTTT. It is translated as CSARDGNLGTDTQYF.

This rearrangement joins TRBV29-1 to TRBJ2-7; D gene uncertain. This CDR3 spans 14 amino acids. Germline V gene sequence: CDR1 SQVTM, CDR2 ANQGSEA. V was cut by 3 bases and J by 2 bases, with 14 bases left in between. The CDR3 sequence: CSVDVETGAYEQYF. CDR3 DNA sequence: TGCAGCGTTGACGTCGAGACGGGCGCCTACGAGCAGTACTTC.